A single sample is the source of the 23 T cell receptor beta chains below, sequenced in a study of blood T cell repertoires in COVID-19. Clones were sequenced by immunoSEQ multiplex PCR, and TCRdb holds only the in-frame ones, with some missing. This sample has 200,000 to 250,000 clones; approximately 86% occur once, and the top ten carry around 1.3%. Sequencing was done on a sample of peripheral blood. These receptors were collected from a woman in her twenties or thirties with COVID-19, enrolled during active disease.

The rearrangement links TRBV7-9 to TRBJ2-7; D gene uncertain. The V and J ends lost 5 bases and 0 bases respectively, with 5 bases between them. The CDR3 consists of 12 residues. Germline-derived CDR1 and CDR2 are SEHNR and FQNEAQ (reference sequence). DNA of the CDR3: TGTGCCAGCAGCACGAGCTCCTACGAGCAGTACTTC. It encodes CASSTSSYEQYF. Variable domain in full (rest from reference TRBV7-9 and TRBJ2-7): DTGVSQNPRHKITKRGQNVTFRCDPISEHNRLYWYRQTLGQGPEFLTYFQNEAQLEKSRLLSDRFSAERPKGSFSTLEIQRTEQGDSAMYLCASSTSSYEQYFGPGTRLTVT.

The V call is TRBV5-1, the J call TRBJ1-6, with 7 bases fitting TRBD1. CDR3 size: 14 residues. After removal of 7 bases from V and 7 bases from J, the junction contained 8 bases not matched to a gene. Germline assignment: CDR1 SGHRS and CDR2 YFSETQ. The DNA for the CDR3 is TGCGCCAGCGGAAGGGACAGAGGGAATTCACCCCTCCACTTT. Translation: CASGRDRGNSPLHF.

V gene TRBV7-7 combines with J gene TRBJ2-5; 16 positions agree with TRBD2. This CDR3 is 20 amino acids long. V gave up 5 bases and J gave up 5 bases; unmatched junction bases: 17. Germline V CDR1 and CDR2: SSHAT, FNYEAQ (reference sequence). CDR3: CASSPGLAGGPVSSRETQYF. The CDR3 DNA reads TGTGCCAGCAGCCCGGGACTAGCGGGAGGGCCGGTCAGCTCTAGGGAGACCCAGTACTTC. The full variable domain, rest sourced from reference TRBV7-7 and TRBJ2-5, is GAGVSQSPRYKVTKRGQDVTLRCDPISSHATLYWYQQALGQGPEFLTYFNYEAQPDKSGLPSDRFSAERPEGSISTLTIQRTEQRDSAMYRCASSPGLAGGPVSSRETQYFGPGTRLLVL.

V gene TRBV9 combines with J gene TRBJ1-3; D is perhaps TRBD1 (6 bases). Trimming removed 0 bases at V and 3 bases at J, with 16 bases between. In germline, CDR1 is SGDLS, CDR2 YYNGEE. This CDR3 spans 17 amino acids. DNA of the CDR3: TGTGCCAGCAGCGTAGGGTCCCTAACAGGGTATGGAAACACCATATATTTT. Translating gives CASSVGSLTGYGNTIYF.

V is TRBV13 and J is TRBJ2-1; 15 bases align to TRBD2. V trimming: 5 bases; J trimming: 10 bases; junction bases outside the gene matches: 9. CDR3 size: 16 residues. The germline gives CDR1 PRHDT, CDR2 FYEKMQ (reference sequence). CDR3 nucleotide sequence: TGTGCCAGCAGCCCTGGACTAGCGGGAGGGCCGGACGAGCAGTTCTTC. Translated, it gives CASSPGLAGGPDEQFF.

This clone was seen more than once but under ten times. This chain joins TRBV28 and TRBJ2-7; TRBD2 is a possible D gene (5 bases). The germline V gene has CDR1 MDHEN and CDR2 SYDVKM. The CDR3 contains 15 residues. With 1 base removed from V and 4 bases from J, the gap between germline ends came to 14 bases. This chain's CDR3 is CASSLFGVGIYEQYF. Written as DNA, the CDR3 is TGTGCCAGCAGTTTATTTGGCGTCGGGATTTACGAGCAGTACTTC.

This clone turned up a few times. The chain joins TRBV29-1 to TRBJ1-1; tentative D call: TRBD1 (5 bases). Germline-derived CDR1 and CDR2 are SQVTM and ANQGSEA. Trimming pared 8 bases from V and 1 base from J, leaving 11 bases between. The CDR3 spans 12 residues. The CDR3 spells CSSSDTNTEAFF. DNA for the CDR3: TGCAGCTCTTCGGACACGAACACTGAAGCTTTCTTT.

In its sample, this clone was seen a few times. Here the CDR3 reads CASLLAGAYNEQFF. The CDR3 nucleotides read TGTGCCAGCCTACTAGCGGGGGCTTACAATGAGCAGTTCTTC. The rearrangement joins TRBV7-9 to TRBJ2-1, with 11 bases aligning to TRBD2. Germline loops: CDR1 SEHNR, CDR2 FQNEAQ (reference sequence). The ends lost 8 bases at V and 4 bases at J; junction bases unmatched: 4. The CDR3 is 14 amino acids.

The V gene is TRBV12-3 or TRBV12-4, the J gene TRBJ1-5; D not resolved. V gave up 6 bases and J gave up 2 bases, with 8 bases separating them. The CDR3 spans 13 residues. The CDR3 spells CASSGWGNQPQHF. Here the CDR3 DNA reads TGTGCCAGCAGCGGGTGGGGCAATCAGCCCCAGCATTTT.

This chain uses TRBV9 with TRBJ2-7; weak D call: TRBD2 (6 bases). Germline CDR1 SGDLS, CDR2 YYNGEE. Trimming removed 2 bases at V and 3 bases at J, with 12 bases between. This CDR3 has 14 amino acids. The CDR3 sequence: CASSVRDLGYEQYF. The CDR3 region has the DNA TGTGCCAGCAGCGTTAGGGACTTGGGCTACGAGCAGTACTTC.

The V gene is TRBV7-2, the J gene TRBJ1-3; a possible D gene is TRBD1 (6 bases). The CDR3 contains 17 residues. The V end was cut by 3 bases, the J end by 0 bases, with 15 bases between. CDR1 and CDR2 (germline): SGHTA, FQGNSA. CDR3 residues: CASSFSDRGSSGNTIYF. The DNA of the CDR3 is TGTGCCAGCAGCTTTTCGGACAGAGGGTCCTCTGGAAACACCATATATTTT.

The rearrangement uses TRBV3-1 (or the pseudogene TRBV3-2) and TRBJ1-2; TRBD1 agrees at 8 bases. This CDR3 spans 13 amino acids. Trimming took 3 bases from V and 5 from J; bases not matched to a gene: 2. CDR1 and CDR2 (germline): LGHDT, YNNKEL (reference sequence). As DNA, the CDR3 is TGTGCCAGCAGCCATCGGACAGGGTATGGCTACACCTTC. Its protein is CASSHRTGYGYTF.

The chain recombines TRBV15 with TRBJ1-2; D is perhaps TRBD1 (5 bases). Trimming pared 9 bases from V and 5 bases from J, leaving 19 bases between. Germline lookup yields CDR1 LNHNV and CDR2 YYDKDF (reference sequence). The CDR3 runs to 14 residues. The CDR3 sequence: CATTQTVAGYGYTF. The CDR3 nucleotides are TGTGCCACTACGCAGACAGTGGCGGGATATGGCTACACCTTC.

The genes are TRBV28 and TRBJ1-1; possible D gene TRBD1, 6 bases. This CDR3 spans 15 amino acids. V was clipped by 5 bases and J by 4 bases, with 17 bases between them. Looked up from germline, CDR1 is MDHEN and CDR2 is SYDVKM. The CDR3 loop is CASSTLGGGGTEAFF. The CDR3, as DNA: TGTGCCAGCAGTACCTTGGGGGGAGGGGGCACTGAAGCTTTCTTT.

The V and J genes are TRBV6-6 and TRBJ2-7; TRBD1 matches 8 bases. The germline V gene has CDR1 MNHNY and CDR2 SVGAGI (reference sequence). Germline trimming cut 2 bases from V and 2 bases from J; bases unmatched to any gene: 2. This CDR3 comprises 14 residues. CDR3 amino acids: CASSYGTGTYEQYF. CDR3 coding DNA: TGTGCCAGCAGTTACGGGACAGGCACCTACGAGCAGTACTTC.

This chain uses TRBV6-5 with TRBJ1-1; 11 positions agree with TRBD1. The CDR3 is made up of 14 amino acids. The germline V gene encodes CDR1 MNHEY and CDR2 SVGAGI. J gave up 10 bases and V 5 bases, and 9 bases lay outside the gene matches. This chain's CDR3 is CASSHGQGALAAFF. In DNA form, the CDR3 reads TGTGCCAGCAGTCATGGACAGGGGGCGCTTGCAGCTTTCTTT.

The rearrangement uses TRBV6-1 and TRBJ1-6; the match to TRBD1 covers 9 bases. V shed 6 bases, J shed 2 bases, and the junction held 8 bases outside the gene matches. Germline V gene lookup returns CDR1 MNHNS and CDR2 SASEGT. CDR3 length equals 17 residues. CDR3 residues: CASREIQGATYNSPLHF. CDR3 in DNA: TGTGCCAGCAGGGAAATACAGGGGGCAACCTATAATTCACCCCTCCACTTT.

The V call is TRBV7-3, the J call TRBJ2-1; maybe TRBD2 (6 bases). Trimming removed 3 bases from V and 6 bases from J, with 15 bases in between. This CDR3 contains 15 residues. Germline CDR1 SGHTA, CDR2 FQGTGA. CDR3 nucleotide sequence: TGTGCCAGCAGCTTGGATGGCGGGACGATCAATGAGCAGTTCTTC. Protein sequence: CASSLDGGTINEQFF. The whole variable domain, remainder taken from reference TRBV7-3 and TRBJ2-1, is GAGVSQTPSNKVTEKGKYVELRCDPISGHTALYWYRQSLGQGPEFLIYFQGTGAADDSGLPNDRFFAVRPEGSVSTLKIQRTERGDSAVYLCASSLDGGTINEQFFGPGTRLTVL.

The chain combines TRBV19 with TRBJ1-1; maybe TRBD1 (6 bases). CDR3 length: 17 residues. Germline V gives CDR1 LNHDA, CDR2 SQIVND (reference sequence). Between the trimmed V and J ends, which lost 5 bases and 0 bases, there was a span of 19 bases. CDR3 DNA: TGTGCCAGTAGTCCCATAGGGGGACCCCTCATGAACACTGAAGCTTTCTTT. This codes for CASSPIGGPLMNTEAFF.

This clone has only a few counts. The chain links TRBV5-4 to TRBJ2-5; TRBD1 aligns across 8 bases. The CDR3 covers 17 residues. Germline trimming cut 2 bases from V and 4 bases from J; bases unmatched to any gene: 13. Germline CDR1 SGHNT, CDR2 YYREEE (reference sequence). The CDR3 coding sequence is TGTGCCAGCAGCTTCGACAGGGGCGGGGCGGTCGCAGAGACCCAGTACTTC. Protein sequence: CASSFDRGGAVAETQYF.

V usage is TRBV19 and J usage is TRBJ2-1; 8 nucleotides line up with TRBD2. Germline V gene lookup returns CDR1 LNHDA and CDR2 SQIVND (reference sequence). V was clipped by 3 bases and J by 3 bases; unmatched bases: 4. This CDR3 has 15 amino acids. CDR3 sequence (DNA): TGTGCCAGTAGTATGGAGCGGGGGATCTACAATGAGCAGTTCTTC. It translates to CASSMERGIYNEQFF.

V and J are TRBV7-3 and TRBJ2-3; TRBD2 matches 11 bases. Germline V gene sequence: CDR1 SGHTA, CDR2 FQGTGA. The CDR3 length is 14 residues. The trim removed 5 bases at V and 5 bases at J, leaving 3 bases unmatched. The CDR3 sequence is CASSVLAGGDTQYF. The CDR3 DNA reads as TGTGCCAGCAGCGTCCTAGCGGGGGGAGATACGCAGTATTTT.

The CDR3 nucleotides read TGTGCCAGCAAACCGGGGGGTAGACAGCCCCAGCATTTT. It translates to CASKPGGRQPQHF. The chain recombines TRBV28 with TRBJ1-5; weak D call: TRBD1 (5 bases). Germline assignment: CDR1 MDHEN and CDR2 SYDVKM. V lost 7 bases to trimming and J lost 7 bases, with 14 bases between them. The CDR3 spans 13 residues.